This is a list of T cell receptor beta chains from one sample in a study of Graves' ophthalmopathy and Graves' hyperthyroidism. MiXCR, run by TCRdb on the multiplex PCR reads, gives a single entry per CDR3 protein. Here the sample spans around 1.1 million distinct CDR3 sequences, 35% to 40% being singletons. Input material: peripheral blood or thyroid tissue (not recorded which). These receptors came from an adult man with Graves' hyperthyroidism. CDR3s include the opening cysteine and the closing phenylalanine or tryptophan. Fields, in order: V gene, J gene, CDR3 protein.

V gene: TRBV7-2
J gene: TRBJ2-7
CDR3 protein: CASIASGTGQILYEQYF

V gene: TRBV12-3/TRBV12-4
J gene: TRBJ2-5
CDR3 protein: CASSLNTGASQETQYF

V gene: TRBV6-5
J gene: TRBJ1-6
CDR3 protein: CASSYSFLTGTNSPLHF

V gene: TRBV20-1
J gene: TRBJ1-1
CDR3 protein: CSARPRDTEAFF

V gene: TRBV25-1
J gene: TRBJ2-7
CDR3 protein: CASSELTYNEQYF

V gene: TRBV20-1
J gene: TRBJ1-1
CDR3 protein: CSASRDEAFF

V gene: TRBV7-2
J gene: TRBJ2-5
CDR3 protein: CASSQGRAGIKESQYF

V gene: TRBV2
J gene: TRBJ2-7
CDR3 protein: CAGRPGTTYEQYF

V gene: TRBV10-3
J gene: TRBJ1-5
CDR3 protein: CAISATRQGSSYQPQHF

V gene: TRBV7-2
J gene: TRBJ2-2
CDR3 protein: CASSLVAGGSWAGELFF

V gene: TRBV2
J gene: TRBJ2-7
CDR3 protein: CASRAGRVLYEQYF

V gene: TRBV19
J gene: TRBJ1-1
CDR3 protein: CARRGNTEAFF

V gene: TRBV9
J gene: TRBJ2-2
CDR3 protein: CASRSSGGNGAGELFF

V gene: TRBV19
J gene: TRBJ1-4
CDR3 protein: CASSHGAANEKLFF

V gene: TRBV20-1
J gene: TRBJ1-5
CDR3 protein: CSACRTGQPRQPQHF

V gene: TRBV19
J gene: TRBJ1-5
CDR3 protein: CASSAQGDGNQPQHF

V gene: TRBV19
J gene: TRBJ1-2
CDR3 protein: CASSGTGGDRNGYTF

V gene: TRBV4-1
J gene: TRBJ1-1
CDR3 protein: CASSQVTNTEAFF

V gene: TRBV4-1
J gene: TRBJ1-1
CDR3 protein: CASSQIVSLNTEAFF

V gene: TRBV6-2/TRBV6-3
J gene: TRBJ2-7
CDR3 protein: CASSLNSGAGEQYF

V gene: TRBV5-4
J gene: TRBJ2-5
CDR3 protein: CASSLGQGSGQETQYF

V gene: TRBV5-8
J gene: TRBJ2-7
CDR3 protein: CASSRDFHEQYF

V gene: TRBV7-8
J gene: TRBJ2-5
CDR3 protein: CASTLGGTSVKTQYF

V gene: TRBV14
J gene: TRBJ1-1
CDR3 protein: CASSQDRGFYGDTEAFF

V gene: TRBV10-3
J gene: TRBJ1-4
CDR3 protein: CASSYSNSRQRHIATNEKLFF

V gene: TRBV4-3
J gene: TRBJ1-6
CDR3 protein: CASSQDRDSPLHF

V gene: TRBV7-9
J gene: TRBJ2-5
CDR3 protein: CASQTEYQETQYF

V gene: TRBV6-6
J gene: TRBJ1-1
CDR3 protein: CASMGSSAEAFF

V gene: TRBV19
J gene: TRBJ1-1
CDR3 protein: CATRRNTEAFF

V gene: TRBV7-9
J gene: TRBJ1-2
CDR3 protein: CASSLGGRNSYGYTF

V gene: TRBV6-6
J gene: TRBJ1-1
CDR3 protein: CASSYSQGAGTEAFF

V gene: TRBV30
J gene: TRBJ1-2
CDR3 protein: CASWVYGYTF

V gene: TRBV6-5
J gene: TRBJ1-4
CDR3 protein: CASSLPPEKLFF

V gene: TRBV12-3/TRBV12-4
J gene: TRBJ2-2
CDR3 protein: CASSPPLINTGELFF

V gene: TRBV20-1
J gene: TRBJ2-7
CDR3 protein: CSAEAGLAGGSWYEQYF

V gene: TRBV12-3/TRBV12-4
J gene: TRBJ1-1
CDR3 protein: CASSLFLGRTEAFF

V gene: TRBV14
J gene: TRBJ2-7
CDR3 protein: CASSQGGLKQYF

V gene: TRBV29-1
J gene: TRBJ2-7
CDR3 protein: CSVPVGTGDSPYEQYF

V gene: TRBV12-3/TRBV12-4
J gene: TRBJ1-2
CDR3 protein: CASRSTGNYGYTF

V gene: TRBV5-5
J gene: TRBJ1-2
CDR3 protein: CASSLVSGQPTGYTF

V gene: TRBV5-1
J gene: TRBJ2-2
CDR3 protein: CASSLGTSYTGELFF

V gene: TRBV2
J gene: TRBJ1-1
CDR3 protein: CASSWDSSYEAFF

V gene: TRBV7-9
J gene: TRBJ2-7
CDR3 protein: CTSSTNPTGGNSYEQYF

V gene: TRBV2
J gene: TRBJ1-3
CDR3 protein: CASSVGGLAGNTIYF

V gene: TRBV20-1
J gene: TRBJ2-7
CDR3 protein: CSAGTWEQYF

V gene: TRBV7-9
J gene: TRBJ2-5
CDR3 protein: CASSFPGLLQETHYF

V gene: TRBV14
J gene: TRBJ1-2
CDR3 protein: CASSLDSHYGYTF

V gene: TRBV6-6
J gene: TRBJ2-5
CDR3 protein: CASTPGTSSRETQYF

V gene: TRBV7-6
J gene: TRBJ2-5
CDR3 protein: CASSLVREVQETQYF

V gene: TRBV29-1
J gene: TRBJ2-7
CDR3 protein: CSVVGGGAYEQYF